This T cell receptor beta chain was identified in a study of T cell clones after liver transplantation. Libraries were prepared by immunoSEQ multiplex PCR; TCRdb keeps only in-frame clonotypes and omits some of them. Of roughly 8,800 clones listed, roughly 85% were seen once; the top ten hold about 18%. V was trimmed by 6 bases and J by 1 base, leaving 19 bases between them. Germline assignment: CDR1 SQVTM and CDR2 ANQGSEA. CDR3 size: 15 residues. The receptor was derived from a human donor who received a liver transplant. The source was CD8+ T cells from blood, collected before liver transplant. The chain is built from TRBV29-1 and TRBJ2-7; a weak D match, TRBD1 (5 bases). CDR3 sequence reads: CSVPSIRDGSYEQYF. The CDR3 DNA sequence: TGCAGCGTCCCCTCCATCAGGGATGGTTCCTACGAGCAGTACTTC.